The 30 T cell receptor beta chains reported below all come from one sample, sequenced in a study of shared clonotypes between healthy human individuals. TCRdb's table, derived via immunoSEQ multiplex PCR, lists solely in-frame clones and lacks some. The sample comprises some 380,000 clones, about 97% of which are singletons, and around 0.29% rests with the top ten. Sequencing was performed on memory CD8+ T cells sorted from blood. The subset: CD45RO+ cells pooled with CCR7-negative TemRA cells. All receptors derive from a man between 25 and 39 years old in good health.

CDR3 coding DNA: TGTGCCAGTAGTATAGTCTTCCAGGGTAGGTACGAGCAGTACTTC. Residues: CASSIVFQGRYEQYF. This chain connects TRBV19 to TRBJ2-7; D is perhaps TRBD1 (5 bases). V was clipped by 1 base and J by 4 bases, with 14 bases between them. CDR1 is LNHDA, CDR2 SQIVND, per germline (reference sequence). The CDR3 covers 15 residues.

The V and J genes are TRBV2 and TRBJ2-6; tentative D call: TRBD2 (6 bases). V dropped 6 bases and J dropped 0 bases, with 6 bases sitting between them. This CDR3 contains 14 residues. Germline V gives CDR1 SNHLY, CDR2 FYNNEI. The DNA for the CDR3 is TGTGCCAGCAGCGGGGGCTCTGGGGCCAACGTCCTGACTTTC. Translation: CASSGGSGANVLTF.

This chain uses TRBV19 with TRBJ2-1; D remains ambiguous. The CDR3 contains 14 residues. Trimming removed 6 bases from V and 5 bases from J, with 14 bases in between. CDR1 is LNHDA and CDR2 is SQIVND in the germline V gene (reference sequence). The DNA for the CDR3 is TGTGCCAGTAGCCAAAACACCCGAGACAATGAGCAGTTCTTC. It translates to CASSQNTRDNEQFF.

The CDR3: CATSRGGTRTVLNTEAFF. The CDR3 DNA reads TGTGCCACCAGCAGAGGCGGGACAAGGACAGTATTGAACACTGAAGCTTTCTTT. This chain connects TRBV15 to TRBJ1-1; maybe TRBD1 (6 bases). This CDR3 spans 18 amino acids. CDR1 LNHNV and CDR2 YYDKDF come from the germline V gene (reference sequence). V was clipped by 1 base and J by 0 bases, with 18 bases between them. The full variable domain, its missing parts supplied by reference TRBV15 and TRBJ1-1, is DAMVIQNPRYQVTQFGKPVTLSCSQTLNHNVMYWYQQKSSQAPKLLFHYYDKDFNNEADTPDNFQSRRPNTSFCFLDIRSPGLGDTAMYLCATSRGGTRTVLNTEAFFGQGTRLTVV.

The CDR3 loop reads CASRQGNEKLFF. The DNA for the CDR3 is TGTGCCAGCAGACAGGGGAATGAAAAACTGTTTTTT. The chain joins TRBV27 to TRBJ1-4; 7 bases agree with TRBD1. Germline V lookup: CDR1 MNHEY, CDR2 SMNVEV (reference sequence). The CDR3 consists of 12 residues. V shed 6 bases, J shed 5 bases, and the junction held 0 bases outside the gene matches.

This chain uses TRBV11-3 with TRBJ2-7, with TRBD2 identical over 7 bases. This CDR3 spans 19 amino acids. CDR1 SGHNT and CDR2 YENEEA come from the germline V gene. The trim removed 5 bases at V and 5 bases at J, leaving 24 bases unmatched. The CDR3 protein is CASSGREVGGKGGRNEQYF. The CDR3 nucleotides read TGTGCCAGCAGCGGCAGGGAGGTCGGGGGTAAGGGAGGGAGAAACGAGCAGTACTTC.

The chain links TRBV7-9 to TRBJ1-1; D is perhaps TRBD1 (5 bases). CDR1 is SEHNR, CDR2 FQNEAQ, per germline (reference sequence). The CDR3 spans 16 residues. The V end lost 5 bases, the J end lost 6 bases, and 22 bases lay between the germline ends. The CDR3 nucleotides read TGTGCCAGCAGCCCACCGGGCCGGGGGGAAAACGCTGAAGCTTTCTTT. This gives the protein CASSPPGRGENAEAFF.

V and J are TRBV6-1 and TRBJ2-1; 7 bases map to TRBD2. The CDR3 contains 15 residues. V lost 4 bases to trimming and J lost 2 bases; unmatched junction nucleotides: 5. Germline CDR1 MNHNS, CDR2 SASEGT. The CDR3 here is CASSAGGRAYNEQFF. The CDR3 nucleotides are TGTGCCAGCAGTGCTGGCGGGAGAGCCTACAATGAGCAGTTCTTC.

J is TRBJ2-7 and V is TRBV6-1; D might be TRBD1 (5 bases). V lost 7 bases, J lost 4 bases, and 20 bases lay in between. There are 15 residues in the CDR3. Germline CDR1 reads MNHNS; CDR2 reads SASEGT. CDR3 protein: CASKEGRGIVYEQYF. The CDR3 nucleotides are TGTGCCAGCAAAGAAGGTAGGGGTATCGTATACGAGCAGTACTTC.

The gene calls are TRBV7-4 and TRBJ1-1, with D perhaps TRBD1 (5 bases). Germline-derived CDR1 and CDR2 are SGHVT and SQSDAQ. The CDR3 is 13 residues long. Trimming took 2 bases from V and 6 from J, leaving 10 bases between them. The CDR3 bases are TGTGCCAGCAGCTTAAGAAGGGGAGCTGAAGCTTTCTTT. Protein product: CASSLRRGAEAFF.

This chain uses TRBV5-5 with TRBJ1-4; TRBD1 might be the D (5 bases). CDR1 SGHKS and CDR2 YYEKEE come from the germline V gene (reference sequence). V lost 1 base, J lost 5 bases, and 9 bases lay in between. The CDR3 consists of 14 residues. This CDR3 is CASSLRWGNEKLFF. In DNA, the CDR3 is TGTGCCAGCAGCTTGCGGTGGGGCAATGAAAAACTGTTTTTT.

The genes are TRBV5-4 and TRBJ2-2; 12 bases are shared with TRBD2. Per germline, CDR1 SGHNT and CDR2 YYREEE (reference sequence). This CDR3 has 18 amino acids. V shed 0 bases, J shed 3 bases, and the junction held 6 bases outside the gene matches. Here the CDR3 DNA reads TGTGCCAGCAGCTTGGCGAATTCTAGCGGGAGGGACACCGGGGAGCTGTTTTTT. Its translation is CASSLANSSGRDTGELFF.

The gene calls are TRBV15 and TRBJ2-1, with 8 bases matching TRBD2. The CDR3 has 14 residues. The germline V gene has CDR1 LNHNV and CDR2 YYDKDF (reference sequence). Losses at the gene ends were 4 bases for V and 9 bases for J; bases not matched to a gene: 8. CDR3: CATSKTSVWPEQFF. In DNA form, the CDR3 reads TGTGCCACCAGCAAGACTAGCGTTTGGCCTGAGCAGTTCTTC.

The V and J genes are TRBV6-5 and TRBJ1-2, with D maybe TRBD1 (5 bases). The V end was cut by 6 bases, the J end by 5 bases, with 19 bases between. The CDR3 contains 15 residues. Germline lookup yields CDR1 MNHEY and CDR2 SVGAGI. This chain's CDR3 is CASSFSTGTAYGYTF. As DNA, the CDR3 is TGTGCCAGCAGCTTCTCTACCGGGACGGCGTATGGCTACACCTTC.

This chain links TRBV10-3 with TRBJ2-3, with TRBD1 matching 7 bases. Germline V lookup: CDR1 ENHRY, CDR2 SYGVKD. The CDR3 spans 14 residues. The V and J ends lost 0 bases and 7 bases, in that order; junction bases with no gene match: 4. The CDR3 here is CAISESGGANTQYF. In DNA form, the CDR3 reads TGTGCCATCAGTGAGTCAGGGGGCGCGAATACGCAGTATTTT.

The CDR3 is CASSSGQSMNTEAFF. CDR3 in DNA: TGTGCCAGCTCATCCGGACAGAGCATGAACACTGAAGCTTTCTTT. The chain has TRBV18 and TRBJ1-1, with D maybe TRBD1 (6 bases). The CDR3 has 15 amino acids. The V and J ends lost 5 bases and 0 bases respectively, with 13 bases between them. Germline assignment: CDR1 KGHSH and CDR2 LQKENI.

V and J are TRBV2 and TRBJ1-2; 7 bases agree with TRBD1. Germline V gene data show CDR1 as SNHLY and CDR2 as FYNNEI. The CDR3 consists of 14 residues. The ends lost 5 bases at V and 2 bases at J; junction bases unmatched: 5. The CDR3 is CASSNQGGNYGYTF. DNA for the CDR3: TGTGCCAGCAGTAACCAGGGGGGAAACTATGGCTACACCTTC.

This sequence joins TRBV19 and TRBJ2-2; no clear D. The CDR3 has 21 amino acids. Germline values: CDR1 LNHDA, CDR2 SQIVND (reference sequence). V lost 5 bases and J 2 bases, leaving 30 bases between the germline ends. CDR3 sequence reads: CASSLPPNRLVADKNTGELFF. The CDR3 nucleotides read TGTGCCAGTAGTCTTCCCCCAAACCGGCTGGTGGCAGACAAAAACACCGGGGAGCTGTTTTTT.

CDR3 nucleotides: TGTGCCAGTAGTATAGATGAAGGGACAGATACGCAGTATTTT. This codes for CASSIDEGTDTQYF. This chain links TRBV19 with TRBJ2-3; no definite D call. The CDR3 is made up of 14 amino acids. The V gene's germline CDR1 is LNHDA and CDR2 SQIVND (reference sequence). V lost 0 bases and J lost 3, with 7 bases in between.

CDR3 in amino acids: CAITQGPYYEQYF. In DNA, the CDR3 is TGTGCCATCACGCAGGGACCCTACTACGAGCAGTACTTC. V gene TRBV10-3 combines with J gene TRBJ2-7; either TRBD1 or TRBD2 may fit D (5 bases each). This CDR3 is built from 13 residues. Trimming shortened V by 7 bases and J by 3 bases, and 13 bases separated the two germline ends. CDR1 is ENHRY, CDR2 SYGVKD, per germline.

The rearrangement links TRBV6-5 to TRBJ2-7; tentatively, D is TRBD2 (5 bases). Germline V CDR1 and CDR2: MNHEY, SVGAGI. V lost 8 bases and J 6 bases, leaving 14 bases between the germline ends. This CDR3 has 12 residues. The CDR3 sequence: CASLGVFGEQYF. Written as DNA, the CDR3 is TGTGCCAGCTTGGGAGTATTCGGCGAGCAGTACTTC.

The chain joins TRBV6-5 to TRBJ2-5, with a tentative D call TRBD1 (6 bases). This CDR3 spans 15 amino acids. V shed 5 bases and J shed 5 bases, with 18 bases lying between them. Germline V gene sequence: CDR1 MNHEY, CDR2 SVGAGI. The CDR3 protein is CASSPRDIRDETQYF. The CDR3 nucleotides read TGTGCCAGCAGTCCCCGGGACATTCGGGATGAGACCCAGTACTTC.

The V call is TRBV4-2, the J call TRBJ2-7; D gene ambiguous. The germline V and J ends were trimmed by 4 bases and 4 bases, with 11 bases remaining between them. From germline, CDR1 is LGHNA and CDR2 YNFKEQ. This CDR3 is 13 amino acids long. The CDR3 bases are TGTGCCAGCAGCCCAGGTCCCTCTTACGAGCAGTACTTC. As protein: CASSPGPSYEQYF.

The DNA of the CDR3 is TGTGCCAGCATCGGTGCGGCGGGCAGGAGCTCCTACGAGCAGTACTTC. This gives the protein CASIGAAGRSSYEQYF. The rearrangement uses TRBV28 and TRBJ2-7; a possible D gene is TRBD2 (5 bases). Germline CDR1 MDHEN, CDR2 SYDVKM. V was shortened by 7 bases and J by 0 bases, with 19 bases between the two germline ends. The CDR3 is made up of 16 amino acids. The full variable domain, with the rest looked up from reference TRBV28 and TRBJ2-7, is DVKVTQSSRYLVKRTGEKVFLECVQDMDHENMFWYRQDPGLGLRLIYFSYDVKMKEKGDIPEGYSVSREKKERFSLILESASTNQTSMYLCASIGAAGRSSYEQYFGPGTRLTVT.

The CDR3 DNA reads TGTGCCAGCAGCCAAGACAGGCCCTTAAACACCGGGGAGCTGTTTTTT. Amino acids: CASSQDRPLNTGELFF. The gene calls are TRBV27 and TRBJ2-2; a weak D match, TRBD1 (6 bases). The length of the CDR3 is 16 residues. V was trimmed by 6 bases and J by 2 bases, leaving 16 bases between them. CDR1 is MNHEY and CDR2 is SMNVEV in the germline V gene (reference sequence).

The chain employs TRBV2 and TRBJ2-7; the D gene is possibly TRBD1 (5 bases). Trimming removed 0 bases from V and 2 bases from J, with 8 bases in between. The CDR3 spans 14 residues. CDR1 SNHLY and CDR2 FYNNEI come from the germline V gene. CDR3 nucleotides: TGTGCCAGCAGTGAAGCTCTAGGGGCCTACGAGCAGTACTTC. This gives the protein CASSEALGAYEQYF.

This clone has just one count. V usage is TRBV9 and J usage is TRBJ2-4; possibly TRBD1 for D (5 bases). V dropped 3 bases and J dropped 0 bases, with 7 bases sitting between them. The CDR3 is made up of 14 amino acids. CDR1 is SGDLS and CDR2 is YYNGEE in the germline V gene. CDR3 sequence: CASSATGAKNIQYF. The CDR3 DNA reads TGTGCCAGCAGCGCCACAGGAGCCAAAAACATTCAGTACTTC. Combining the CDR3 with reference TRBV9 and TRBJ2-4 gives the whole variable domain DSGVTQTPKHLITATGQRVTLRCSPRSGDLSVYWYQQSLDQGLQFLIQYYNGEERAKGNILERFSAQQFPDLHSELNLSSLELGDSALYFCASSATGAKNIQYFGAGTRLSVL.

In this sample, this clone turned up once. The V gene is TRBV18, the J gene TRBJ2-1; D remains unclear. Trimming took 1 base from V and 3 from J, leaving 1 base between them. CDR1 and CDR2 from the germline V gene are KGHSH and LQKENI. The CDR3 consists of 12 residues. The CDR3 nucleotides read TGTGCCAGCTCACCACTCTACAATGAGCAGTTCTTC. This codes for CASSPLYNEQFF.

The chain recombines TRBV4-1 with TRBJ1-4, with 7 bases matching TRBD1. CDR1 and CDR2 (germline): MGHRA, YSYEKL. The V gene end was trimmed by 3 bases and the J gene end by 3 bases; junction bases not matched to a gene: 10. The CDR3 runs to 17 residues. The CDR3 nucleotides are TGCGCCAGCAGCCAGTTCATCCAGACAGGGTCTAATGAAAAACTGTTTTTT. Protein sequence: CASSQFIQTGSNEKLFF.

The CDR3 is CASSLDRAMGILYGYTF. CDR3 DNA sequence: TGTGCCAGCAGCTTAGATCGTGCGATGGGAATCCTCTATGGCTACACCTTC. The V gene is TRBV11-2, the J gene TRBJ1-2; D is uncertain. Germline V CDR1 and CDR2: SGHAT, FQNNGV. V gave up 0 bases and J gave up 4 bases, with 18 bases separating them. The length of the CDR3 is 17 residues.